Following are 29 T cell receptor beta chains from one sample sequenced in a study of blood T cells in healthy people across ages. Combining a sample-barcoded 5' primer with a J-beta primer mix, a second PCR ran for roughly 6 to 11 cycles. Via MiXCR, TCRdb re-called the 5' RACE reads, giving one row per CDR3 protein. The sample has some 890,000 distinct CDR3 sequences, 29% seen once. These data are also associated with another study on T cells of mothers and their children.

Sequencing input: blood. The receptors stem from a middle-aged woman in good health.

In this sample, this clonotype turned up a few times. V and J are TRBV11-1 and TRBJ1-6, with 8 bases that match TRBD1. Trimming removed 5 bases from V and 10 bases from J; junction bases left unmatched: 7. Germline V CDR1 and CDR2: SGHAT, FQDESV (reference sequence). The length of the CDR3 is 14 residues. This chain's CDR3 is CASSTGQGSSPLHF. The CDR3 nucleotides are TGTGCCAGCAGCACCGGACAGGGCAGCTCACCCCTCCACTTT.

V and J are TRBV28 and TRBJ2-4; 10 positions match TRBD2. Gene TRBJ2-7 matches the end of the DNA better, so the J call may be wrong. CDR1 is MDHEN, CDR2 SYDVKM, per germline. The CDR3 is made up of 15 amino acids. The CDR3 DNA is TGTGCCAGCAGTTCAATAGCGGGGGGAGCCTACGAGCAGTACTTC. Its protein is CASSSIAGGAYEQYF.

The rearrangement joins TRBV13 to TRBJ2-2; 11 bases fit TRBD2. The V segment lost 5 bases and the J segment 6 bases; nucleotides outside the gene matches: 8. This CDR3 comprises 16 residues. Germline CDR1 and CDR2: PRHDT and FYEKMQ (reference sequence). This CDR3 is CASSPRRLAGPGELFF. The CDR3, as DNA: TGTGCCAGCAGCCCCAGACGACTAGCGGGACCCGGGGAGCTGTTTTTT.

The rearrangement joins TRBV7-9 to TRBJ1-1; weak D call: TRBD1 (5 bases). Trimming cost V 5 bases and J 0 bases, with 19 bases left between them. The germline V gene has CDR1 SEHNR and CDR2 FQNEAQ (reference sequence). This CDR3 spans 17 amino acids. The CDR3 sequence is CASSAGPLGIMNTEAFF. CDR3 coding DNA: TGTGCCAGCAGCGCGGGACCCCTGGGAATCATGAACACTGAAGCTTTCTTT.

This sequence joins TRBV27 and TRBJ2-7, with a weak D call TRBD1 (5 bases). The CDR3 contains 16 residues. In germline, CDR1 is MNHEY, CDR2 SMNVEV (reference sequence). The V gene lost 0 bases and the J gene lost 7 bases, with 19 bases spanning the gap. This CDR3 is CASSLSGGLKDNEQYF. The CDR3 DNA follows: TGTGCCAGCAGTTTATCGGGCGGTTTAAAGGACAATGAGCAGTACTTC.

Concerning this clonotype: A much larger clone sits a single nucleotide away, making a read error possible. The chain has TRBV6-4 and TRBJ2-1; D call uncertain. The CDR3 has 13 amino acids. Deletions cut 6 bases from V and 5 bases from J, with 11 bases between. From germline, CDR1 is MRHNA and CDR2 SNTAGT. For the CDR3, the DNA is TGTGCCAGCAGGGAATCGGCTAACAATGAGCAGTTCTTC. Translated: CASRESANNEQFF.

The chain carries TRBV29-1 and TRBJ2-7, with TRBD2 identical over 12 bases. J was trimmed by 7 bases and V by 3 bases; bases with no gene match: 10. CDR1 is SQVTM and CDR2 is ANQGSEA in the germline V gene. CDR3 length equals 15 residues. The CDR3, as DNA: TGCAGCGTTGAGGGACTAGCGGGCCCCTACAATGAGCAGTACTTC. This gives the protein CSVEGLAGPYNEQYF.

The chain joins TRBV18 to TRBJ1-2, with D tentatively TRBD1 (6 bases). The V gene's germline CDR1 is KGHSH and CDR2 LQKENI. CDR3 length equals 16 residues. V was shortened by 3 bases and J by 4 bases, with 18 bases between the two germline ends. CDR3 coding DNA: TGTGCCAGCTCACCTCTAGAACAGGGCGATTTCTATGGCTACACCTTC. This encodes CASSPLEQGDFYGYTF.

This clonotype was found a few times. The V call is TRBV7-2, the J call TRBJ2-6; D is possibly TRBD2 (6 bases). CDR1 and CDR2 from the germline V gene are SGHTA and FQGNSA. Trimming took 4 bases from V and 0 from J, leaving 13 bases between them. This CDR3 comprises 17 residues. The CDR3 protein is CASSSPGLDSGANVLTF. The CDR3 coding sequence is TGTGCCAGCAGCTCGCCGGGACTGGACTCTGGGGCCAACGTCCTGACTTTC.

In regard to this clonotype: One end of the junction does not line up with germline, which may come from a read error. J is TRBJ1-2 and V is TRBV12-3 or TRBV12-4, with 8 bases aligning to TRBD1. This CDR3 has 16 amino acids. CDR3 amino acids: CASSLASAGGNYGHTF. CDR3 sequence (DNA): TGTGCCAGCAGTTTAGCGTCGGCAGGGGGCAACTATGGCCACACCTTC.

Notes on this clonotype: The junction differs from germline at one of its ends, possibly a read error. The chain is built from TRBV6-2 or TRBV6-3 and TRBJ1-1, with unresolved D. From germline, CDR1 is MNHEY and CDR2 SVGEGT. CDR3 length: 13 amino acids. In DNA, the CDR3 is TGTGCCAGCGGTTATCGATTTAACACTGAAGCTTTCTTT. The encoded protein is CASGYRFNTEAFF.

This clonotype appeared a few times. The chain is built from TRBV7-2 and TRBJ2-3; 8 nucleotides agree with TRBD1. V dropped 7 bases and J dropped 3; count of bases not matched to a gene: 12. Germline CDR1 SGHTA, CDR2 FQGNSA. The CDR3 is 16 residues long. The CDR3 sequence: CASKTQGQGATDTQYF. For the CDR3, the DNA is TGTGCCAGCAAAACCCAAGGCCAGGGGGCAACAGATACGCAGTATTTT.

The chain couples TRBV7-2 to TRBJ2-3; 9 positions match TRBD2. Germline-derived CDR1 and CDR2 are SGHTA and FQGNSA. After removal of 5 bases from V and 3 bases from J, the junction contained 9 bases not matched to a gene. The CDR3 has 16 amino acids. CDR3 protein: CASSTGAGGRTDTQYF. For the CDR3, the DNA is TGTGCCAGCAGCACCGGAGCGGGGGGAAGGACAGATACGCAGTATTTT.

Here the CDR3 reads CSASGAGLAGTYEQYF. The CDR3 nucleotides are TGCAGTGCTAGTGGGGCTGGGCTAGCGGGTACCTACGAGCAGTACTTC. V gene TRBV20-1 combines with J gene TRBJ2-7; 8 nucleotides line up with TRBD2. The CDR3 is 16 residues long. Germline CDR1 reads DFQATT; CDR2 reads SNEGSKA (reference sequence). After removal of 3 bases from V and 2 bases from J, the junction contained 12 bases not matched to a gene.

This clonotype was counted only a few times. The CDR3 DNA sequence: TGCAGCGTTGCACAGGGCGCTAACTATGGCTACACCTTC. It translates to CSVAQGANYGYTF. This sequence joins TRBV29-1 and TRBJ1-2, with D tentatively TRBD1 (6 bases). The V and J ends lost 4 bases and 0 bases respectively, with 9 bases between them. Germline V gene lookup returns CDR1 SQVTM and CDR2 ANQGSEA. The CDR3 runs to 13 residues.

This clonotype appeared a single time. Being one base from a much bigger clone, this may be a read error. The gene calls are TRBV5-1 and TRBJ2-5; 12 bases map to TRBD2. The CDR3 totals 17 residues. CDR1 and CDR2 (germline): SGHRS, YFSETQ. V lost 4 bases and J lost 1; bases outside the gene matches: 8. The CDR3 region is CASSLGTSGLSQETQYF. Here the CDR3 DNA reads TGCGCCAGCAGCCTCGGGACTAGCGGGCTGTCCCAAGAGACCCAGTACTTC.

This clonotype was picked up a small number of times. The genes are TRBV12-3 or TRBV12-4 and TRBJ2-1, with 7 positions matching TRBD2. J gave up 2 bases and V 3 bases, and 4 bases lay outside the gene matches. The CDR3 extends over 15 amino acids. DNA of the CDR3: TGTGCCAGCAGTTTTTCGCGGGGGACCTACAATGAGCAGTTCTTC. Protein product: CASSFSRGTYNEQFF.

About this clonotype itself: A much more abundant neighbour one base away suggests this may be a read error. Written as DNA, the CDR3 is TGTGCCAGCAGCCTAAGAGCATCCAGCGGGGTTTCCTACGGGCAGTACTTC. Translating gives CASSLRASSGVSYGQYF. This chain uses TRBV7-8 with TRBJ2-7; TRBD2 agrees at 7 bases. CDR1 is SGHVS and CDR2 is FQNEAQ in the germline V gene. This CDR3 has 17 amino acids.

Ten or more counts support this clonotype. V gene TRBV12-3 or TRBV12-4 combines with J gene TRBJ2-1, with D possibly TRBD2 on 5 matching bases. Trimming shortened V by 6 bases and J by 8 bases, and 17 bases separated the two germline ends. The CDR3 sequence is 14 residues long. CDR3 loop: CASRWARKGDEQFF. CDR3 nucleotide sequence: TGTGCCAGCAGGTGGGCTCGAAAGGGAGATGAGCAGTTCTTC.

This clonotype has a count of ten or more. J is TRBJ1-6 and V is TRBV5-6, with TRBD1 matching over 7 bases. The V and J ends lost 7 bases and 6 bases, in that order; junction bases with no gene match: 4. The germline CDR1 and CDR2 sequences are SGHDT and YYEEEE. This CDR3 has 13 amino acids. In DNA, the CDR3 is TGTGCCAGCGCGGGACAGAGTAATTCACCCCTCCACTTT. It codes for CASAGQSNSPLHF.

This clonotype came up a few times. The chain couples TRBV6-5 to TRBJ2-3, with D perhaps matching TRBD2 (5 bases). The germline V and J ends were trimmed by 6 bases and 2 bases, with 12 bases remaining between them. The CDR3 has 14 amino acids. CDR1 MNHEY and CDR2 SVGAGI come from the germline V gene. This chain's CDR3 is CASSAGPTTDTQYF. The CDR3 DNA is TGTGCCAGCAGCGCGGGCCCCACCACAGATACGCAGTATTTT.

This sequence joins TRBV6-5 and TRBJ1-3; D is undetermined. Germline V gene data show CDR1 as MNHEY and CDR2 as SVGAGI. Trimming took off 8 bases at V and 0 bases at J, with 11 bases between the two ends. The CDR3 totals 14 residues. This CDR3 reads CASGSIGSGNTIYF. As DNA, the CDR3 is TGTGCCAGCGGTTCAATCGGCTCTGGAAACACCATATATTTT.

This clonotype was counted many times. The chain recombines TRBV20-1 with TRBJ2-5; 10 positions agree with TRBD1. The ends lost 6 bases at V and 4 bases at J; junction bases unmatched: 8. This CDR3 spans 14 amino acids. Germline values: CDR1 DFQATT, CDR2 SNEGSKA (reference sequence). The CDR3 sequence: CSAPDRGTGETQYF. The CDR3 DNA sequence: TGCAGTGCCCCGGACAGGGGGACCGGAGAGACCCAGTACTTC.

V gene TRBV28 combines with J gene TRBJ2-3, with 12 bases lining up with TRBD2. The CDR3 is made up of 16 amino acids. Trimming removed 6 bases from V and 0 bases from J; junction bases left unmatched: 4. CDR1 MDHEN and CDR2 SYDVKM come from the germline V gene. CDR3 DNA sequence: TGTGCCAGCAGAACTAGCGGGGGGACAAGCACAGATACGCAGTATTTT. It encodes CASRTSGGTSTDTQYF.

This clonotype has ten or more counts. The chain uses TRBV20-1 and TRBJ2-7, with 9 bases identical to TRBD1. CDR3 length: 14 amino acids. Germline values: CDR1 DFQATT, CDR2 SNEGSKA (reference sequence). V shed 3 bases, J shed 5 bases, and the junction held 8 bases outside the gene matches. The CDR3: CSARKPGQGNEQYF. The CDR3 DNA follows: TGCAGTGCTAGGAAGCCTGGACAGGGGAACGAGCAGTACTTC.

The table lists this clonotype with a few counts. V and J are TRBV28 and TRBJ1-5; 8 bases agree with TRBD1. Germline trimming cut 6 bases from V and 2 bases from J; bases unmatched to any gene: 9. Germline loops: CDR1 MDHEN, CDR2 SYDVKM. The CDR3 runs to 16 residues. The CDR3 region is CASRIPDREGNQPQHF. The CDR3 nucleotides read TGTGCCAGCAGGATCCCGGACAGGGAGGGCAATCAGCCCCAGCATTTT. Based on the CDR3 plus reference TRBV28 and TRBJ1-5, the full variable domain is DVKVTQSSRYLVKRTGEKVFLECVQDMDHENMFWYRQDPGLGLRLIYFSYDVKMKEKGDIPEGYSVSREKKERFSLILESASTNQTSMYLCASRIPDREGNQPQHFGDGTRLSIL.

This clonotype occurred many times. The V and J genes are TRBV5-1 and TRBJ2-7; D remains ambiguous. Trimming shortened V by 0 bases and J by 0 bases, and 7 bases separated the two germline ends. The germline V gene has CDR1 SGHRS and CDR2 YFSETQ. The CDR3 extends over 14 amino acids. CDR3 sequence reads: CASSLDSSSYEQYF. CDR3 sequence (DNA): TGCGCCAGCAGCTTGGATTCAAGCTCCTACGAGCAGTACTTC.

To note about this clonotype: This may come from a read error, since a much larger clone is one base off. The rearrangement joins TRBV5-1 to TRBJ2-7; 7 nucleotides line up with TRBD1. CDR1 is SGHRS and CDR2 is YFSETQ in the germline V gene. This CDR3 region has 15 residues. The CDR3 here is CANSLGDRDTYEQYF. The CDR3 nucleotides are TGCGCCAACAGCTTGGGCGACAGGGATACCTACGAGCAGTACTTC.

The chain uses TRBV3-1 and TRBJ2-6, with D hard to call. The CDR3 runs to 15 residues. Germline V gives CDR1 LGHDT, CDR2 YNNKEL (reference sequence). V shed 3 bases and J shed 1 base, with 7 bases lying between them. CDR3 sequence reads: CASSQKVSGANVLTF. The CDR3 DNA follows: TGTGCCAGCAGCCAGAAGGTGTCTGGGGCCAACGTCCTGACTTTC.